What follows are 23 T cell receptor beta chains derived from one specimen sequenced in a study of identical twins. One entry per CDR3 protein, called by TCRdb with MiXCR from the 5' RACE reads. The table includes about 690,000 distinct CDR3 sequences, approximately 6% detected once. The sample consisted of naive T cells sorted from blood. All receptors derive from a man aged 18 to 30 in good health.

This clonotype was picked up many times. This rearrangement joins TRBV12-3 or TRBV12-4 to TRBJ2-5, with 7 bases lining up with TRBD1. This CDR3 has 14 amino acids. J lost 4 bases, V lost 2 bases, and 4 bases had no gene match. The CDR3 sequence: CASSLPTGRETQYF. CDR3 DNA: TGTGCCAGCAGTTTACCGACAGGGAGAGAGACCCAGTACTTC.

The CDR3 protein is CSVGRTGGASGQYF. CDR3 coding DNA: TGCAGCGTTGGAAGGACAGGGGGGGCCTCGGGGCAGTACTTC. This chain joins TRBV29-1 and TRBJ2-7, with 10 positions matching TRBD1. The CDR3 length is 14 residues. CDR1 is SQVTM and CDR2 is ANQGSEA in the germline V gene. V shed 4 bases and J 9 bases; nucleotides not matched to a gene: 12.

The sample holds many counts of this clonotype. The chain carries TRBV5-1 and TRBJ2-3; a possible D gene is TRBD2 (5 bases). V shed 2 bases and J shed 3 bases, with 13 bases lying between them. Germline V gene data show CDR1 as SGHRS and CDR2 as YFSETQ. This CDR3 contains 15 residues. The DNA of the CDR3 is TGCGCCAGCAGCTTAAGGCGGGCCCCGACAGATACGCAGTATTTT. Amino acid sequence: CASSLRRAPTDTQYF.

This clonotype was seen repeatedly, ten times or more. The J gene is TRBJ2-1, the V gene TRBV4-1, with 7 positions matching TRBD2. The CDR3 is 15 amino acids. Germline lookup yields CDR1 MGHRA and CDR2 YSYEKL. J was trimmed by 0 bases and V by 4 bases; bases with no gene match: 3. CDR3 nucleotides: TGCGCCAGCAGCCCAGTAGCGGGCTCCTACAATGAGCAGTTCTTC. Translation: CASSPVAGSYNEQFF.

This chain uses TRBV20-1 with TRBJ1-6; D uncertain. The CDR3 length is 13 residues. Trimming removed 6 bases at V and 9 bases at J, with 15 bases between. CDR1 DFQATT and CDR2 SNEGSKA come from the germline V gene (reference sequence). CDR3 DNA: TGCAGTGCACCGGGCCTGGTTGGTTCACCCCTCCACTTT. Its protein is CSAPGLVGSPLHF.

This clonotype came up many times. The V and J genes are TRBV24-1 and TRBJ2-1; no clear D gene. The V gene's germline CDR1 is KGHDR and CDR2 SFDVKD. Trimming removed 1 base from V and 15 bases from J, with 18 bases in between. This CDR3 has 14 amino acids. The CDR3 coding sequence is TGTGCCACCAGTGATTTTTCCGGCACGATGAAGAGGTTCTTC. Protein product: CATSDFSGTMKRFF.

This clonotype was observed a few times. CDR3 residues: CASSPGTSGVSDTQYF. Here the CDR3 DNA reads TGTGCCAGCAGCCCCGGGACTAGCGGTGTGTCAGATACGCAGTATTTT. V gene TRBV9 combines with J gene TRBJ2-3; 11 positions agree with TRBD2. CDR3 length: 16 amino acids. Unmatched junction bases numbered 8, after V lost 4 bases and J lost 4 bases. Germline V lookup: CDR1 SGDLS, CDR2 YYNGEE.

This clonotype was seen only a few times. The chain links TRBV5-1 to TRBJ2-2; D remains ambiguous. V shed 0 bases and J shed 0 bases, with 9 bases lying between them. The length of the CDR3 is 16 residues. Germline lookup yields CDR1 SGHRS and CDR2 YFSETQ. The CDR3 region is CASSLAESANTGELFF. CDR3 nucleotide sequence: TGCGCCAGCAGCTTGGCCGAATCAGCGAACACCGGGGAGCTGTTTTTT.

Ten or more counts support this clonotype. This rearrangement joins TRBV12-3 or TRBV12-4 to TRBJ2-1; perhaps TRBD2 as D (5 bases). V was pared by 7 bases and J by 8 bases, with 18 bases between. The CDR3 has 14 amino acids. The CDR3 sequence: CASNLSGRLHEQFF. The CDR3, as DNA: TGTGCCAGCAACCTATCGGGAAGGCTCCATGAGCAGTTCTTC.

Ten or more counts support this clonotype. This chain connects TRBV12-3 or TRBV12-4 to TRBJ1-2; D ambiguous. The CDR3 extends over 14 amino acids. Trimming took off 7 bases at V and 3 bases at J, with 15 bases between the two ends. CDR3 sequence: CASTYQFADYGYTF. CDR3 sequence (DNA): TGTGCCAGCACCTATCAATTTGCGGACTATGGCTACACCTTC.

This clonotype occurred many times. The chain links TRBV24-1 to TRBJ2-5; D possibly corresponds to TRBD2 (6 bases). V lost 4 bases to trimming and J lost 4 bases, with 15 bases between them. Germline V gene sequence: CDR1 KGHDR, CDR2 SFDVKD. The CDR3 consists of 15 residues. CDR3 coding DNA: TGTGCCACCAGTGAGCCTCCCGGGGGACGAGAGACCCAGTACTTC. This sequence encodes CATSEPPGGRETQYF.

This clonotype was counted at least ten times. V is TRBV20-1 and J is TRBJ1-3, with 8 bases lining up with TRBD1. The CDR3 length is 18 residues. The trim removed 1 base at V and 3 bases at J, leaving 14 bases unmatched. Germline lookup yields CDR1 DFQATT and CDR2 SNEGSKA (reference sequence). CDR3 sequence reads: CSARGGGSGGADGNTIYF. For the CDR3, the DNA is TGCAGTGCTAGAGGGGGCGGTTCAGGGGGCGCTGATGGAAACACCATATATTTT.

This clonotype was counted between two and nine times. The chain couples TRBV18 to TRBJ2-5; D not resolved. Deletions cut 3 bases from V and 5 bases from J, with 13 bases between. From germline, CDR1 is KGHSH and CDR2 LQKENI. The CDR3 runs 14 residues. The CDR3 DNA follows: TGTGCCAGCTCACCGAGTAATAGTCCGGAGACCCAGTACTTC. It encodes CASSPSNSPETQYF.

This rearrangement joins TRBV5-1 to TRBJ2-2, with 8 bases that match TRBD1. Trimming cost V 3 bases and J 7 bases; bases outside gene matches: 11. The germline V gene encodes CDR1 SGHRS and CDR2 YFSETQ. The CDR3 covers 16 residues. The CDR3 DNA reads TGCGCCAGCAGCTCGGAGTCGGGACAGGACATCGGGGAGCTGTTTTTT. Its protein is CASSSESGQDIGELFF.

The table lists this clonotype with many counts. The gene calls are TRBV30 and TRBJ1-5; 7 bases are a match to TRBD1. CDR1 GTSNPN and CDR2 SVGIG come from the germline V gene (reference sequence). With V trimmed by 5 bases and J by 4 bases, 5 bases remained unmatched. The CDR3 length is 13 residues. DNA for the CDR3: TGTGCCTGGGGCCGGGACAGAAATCAGCCCCAGCATTTT. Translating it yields CAWGRDRNQPQHF. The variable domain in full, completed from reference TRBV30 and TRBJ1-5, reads SQTIHQWPATLVQPVGSPLSLECTVEGTSNPNLYWYRQAAGRGLQLLFYSVGIGQISSEVPQNLSASRPQDRQFILSSKKLLLSDSGFYLCAWGRDRNQPQHFGDGTRLSIL.

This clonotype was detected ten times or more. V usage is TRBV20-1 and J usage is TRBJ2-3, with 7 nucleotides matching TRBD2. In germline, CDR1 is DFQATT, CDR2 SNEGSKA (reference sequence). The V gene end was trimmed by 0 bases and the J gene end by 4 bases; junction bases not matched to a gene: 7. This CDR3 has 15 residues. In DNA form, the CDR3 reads TGCAGTGCTAGAGATACGGCGGGAGTGGCAGATACGCAGTATTTT. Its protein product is CSARDTAGVADTQYF.

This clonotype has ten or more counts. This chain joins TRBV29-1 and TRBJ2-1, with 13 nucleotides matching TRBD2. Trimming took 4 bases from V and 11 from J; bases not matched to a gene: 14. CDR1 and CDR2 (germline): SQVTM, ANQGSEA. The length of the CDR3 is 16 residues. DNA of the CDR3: TGCAGCGTTGCTGGGTTTTCGACTAGCGGGAGGCCTCAGCAGTTCTTC. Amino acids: CSVAGFSTSGRPQQFF.

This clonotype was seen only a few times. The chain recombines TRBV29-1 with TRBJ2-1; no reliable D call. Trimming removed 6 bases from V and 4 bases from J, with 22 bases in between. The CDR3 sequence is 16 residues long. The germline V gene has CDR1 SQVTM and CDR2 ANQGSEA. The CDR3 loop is CSVSPSSIRGYNEQFF. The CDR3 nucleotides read TGCAGCGTGTCACCCTCCTCAATCCGTGGGTACAATGAGCAGTTCTTC.

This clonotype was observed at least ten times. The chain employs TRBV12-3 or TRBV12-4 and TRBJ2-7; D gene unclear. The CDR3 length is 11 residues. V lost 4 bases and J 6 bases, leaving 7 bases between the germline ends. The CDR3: CASSYKIEQYF. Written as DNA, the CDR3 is TGTGCCAGCAGTTACAAGATCGAGCAGTACTTC.

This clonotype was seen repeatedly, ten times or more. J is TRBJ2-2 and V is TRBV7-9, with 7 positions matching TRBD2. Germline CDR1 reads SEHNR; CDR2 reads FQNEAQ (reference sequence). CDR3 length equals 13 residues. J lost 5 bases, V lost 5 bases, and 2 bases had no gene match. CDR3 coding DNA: TGTGCCAGCAGCCGACTAGCAACCGGGGAGCTGTTTTTT. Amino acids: CASSRLATGELFF.

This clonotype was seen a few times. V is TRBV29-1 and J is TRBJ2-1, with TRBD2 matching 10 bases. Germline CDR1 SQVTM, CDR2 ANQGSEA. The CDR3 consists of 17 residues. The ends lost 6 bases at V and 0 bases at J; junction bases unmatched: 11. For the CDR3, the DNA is TGCAGCGTGCCAGCGGGAGGGACCTGGAGCTCCTACAATGAGCAGTTCTTC. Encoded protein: CSVPAGGTWSSYNEQFF.

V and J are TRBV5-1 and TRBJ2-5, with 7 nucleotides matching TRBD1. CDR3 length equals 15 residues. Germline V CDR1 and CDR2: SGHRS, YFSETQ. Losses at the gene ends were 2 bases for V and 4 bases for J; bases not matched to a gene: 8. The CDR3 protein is CASSLTTGARETQYF. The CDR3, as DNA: TGCGCCAGCAGCTTAACTACAGGGGCGCGAGAGACCCAGTACTTC.

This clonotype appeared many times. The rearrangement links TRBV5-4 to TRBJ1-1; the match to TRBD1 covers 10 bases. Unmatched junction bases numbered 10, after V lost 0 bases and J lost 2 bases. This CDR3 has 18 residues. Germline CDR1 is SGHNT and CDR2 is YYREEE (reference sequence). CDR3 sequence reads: CASSLAKTGQGFNTEAFF. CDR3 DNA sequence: TGTGCCAGCAGCTTGGCCAAGACGGGACAGGGGTTCAACACTGAAGCTTTCTTT.